This T cell receptor (beta chain) is drawn from a study of T cells after yellow fever vaccination. Study-wide findings and caveats: The secondary response was weaker but peaked faster, day 5 versus 15. Most primary-vaccination clones recurred post-booster (roughly 96% CD4, about 87% CD8).

Germline CDR1 MNHEY, CDR2 SMNVEV (reference sequence). V lost 4 bases and J lost 4, with 19 bases in between. The CDR3 sequence is 16 residues long. Universal primer sites and UMIs were introduced during 5'RACE template-switching synthesis of TCR cDNA. From the 5' RACE reads, TCRdb called clonotypes with MiXCR, one entry per CDR3 protein. The sample has 150,000 to 200,000 distinct CDR3 sequences; 8% to 13% are singletons. In regard to this clonotype: Its target is unknown.

Sequences were derived from CD8+ T cells sorted from PBMCs, sampled 15 days after the yellow fever booster vaccination. The clonotype comes from a man in his late teens or twenties who received the YFV17D yellow fever vaccine. V usage is TRBV27 and J usage is TRBJ1-2, with a weak D call TRBD1 (6 bases). In DNA form, the CDR3 reads TGTGCCAGCAGTTCCGCGATAGTAGGGGGTGCCTATGGCTACACCTTC. It codes for CASSSAIVGGAYGYTF.